Below are 21 T cell receptor beta chains sequenced from a single sample in a study of blood T cell repertoires in COVID-19. Clones were sequenced by immunoSEQ multiplex PCR, and TCRdb holds only the in-frame ones, with some missing. Of 350,000 to 500,000 clones in the sample, approximately 91% were seen once. Sequences were obtained from PBMCs or T cells enriched from blood (not recorded which). These receptors were collected from a woman aged 18-35 years who had been exposed to COVID-19.

The chain carries TRBV7-8 and TRBJ2-7, with 8 bases identical to TRBD1. CDR1 is SGHVS and CDR2 is FQNEAQ in the germline V gene. The CDR3 has 13 residues. The V segment lost 5 bases and the J segment 3 bases; nucleotides outside the gene matches: 3. CDR3: CASSGQGVYEQYF. The DNA of the CDR3 is TGTGCCAGCAGCGGACAGGGAGTCTACGAGCAGTACTTC. The entire variable domain, with the rest obtained from reference TRBV7-8 and TRBJ2-7, is as follows: GAGVSQSPRYKVAKRGQDVALRCDPISGHVSLFWYQQALGQGPEFLTYFQNEAQLDKSGLPSDRFFAERPEGSVSTLKIQRTQQEDSAVYLCASSGQGVYEQYFGPGTRLTVT.

This chain joins TRBV5-1 and TRBJ1-3, with TRBD1 as a possible D gene (5 bases). Trimming cost V 1 base and J 4 bases, with 9 bases left between them. The CDR3 length is 14 residues. In germline, CDR1 is SGHRS, CDR2 YFSETQ. The CDR3 reads CASSLSGPGNTIYF. The CDR3, as DNA: TGCGCCAGCAGCTTGTCAGGGCCCGGAAACACCATATATTTT.

The chain couples TRBV7-9 to TRBJ2-3; 7 bases line up with TRBD1. CDR1 is SEHNR and CDR2 is FQNEAQ in the germline V gene (reference sequence). This CDR3 has 14 amino acids. V dropped 3 bases and J dropped 2; count of bases not matched to a gene: 2. The CDR3 DNA is TGTGCCAGCAGCTTCGGGACAGACACAGATACGCAGTATTTT. It yields the protein CASSFGTDTDTQYF.

This chain connects TRBV6-5 to TRBJ2-1; unclear D gene. Trimming pared 5 bases from V and 10 bases from J, leaving 12 bases between. The length of the CDR3 is 12 residues. CDR1 MNHEY and CDR2 SVGAGI come from the germline V gene. The CDR3 DNA sequence: TGTGCCAGCAGTAACGGTCTATGGGAGCAGTTCTTC. It yields the protein CASSNGLWEQFF.

This clone was picked up a small number of times. The chain couples TRBV19 to TRBJ1-2; D perhaps matches TRBD1 (5 bases). CDR1 and CDR2 (germline): LNHDA, SQIVND (reference sequence). The CDR3 loop spans 14 amino acids. The V and J ends lost 3 bases and 3 bases respectively, with 11 bases between them. CDR3: CASSIGRADYGYTF. CDR3 in DNA: TGTGCCAGTAGTATTGGCAGGGCGGACTATGGCTACACCTTC. Full variable domain (rest looked up from reference TRBV19 and TRBJ1-2): DGGITQSPKYLFRKEGQNVTLSCEQNLNHDAMYWYRQDPGQGLRLIYYSQIVNDFQKGDIAEGYSVSREKKESFPLTVTSAQKNPTAFYLCASSIGRADYGYTFGSGTRLTVV.

The chain employs TRBV3-1 (or the pseudogene TRBV3-2) and TRBJ2-7, with D possibly being TRBD1 (6 bases). The CDR3 is 15 residues long. The germline V gene has CDR1 LGHDT and CDR2 YNNKEL (reference sequence). The V gene lost 3 bases and the J gene lost 4 bases, with 16 bases spanning the gap. In nucleotides, the CDR3 is TGTGCCAGCAGCCATGTCGGACAGACAGGTTACGAGCAGTACTTC. Its protein product is CASSHVGQTGYEQYF.

The chain has TRBV6-2 or TRBV6-3 and TRBJ1-5; no firm D call. Germline lookup yields CDR1 MNHEY and CDR2 SVGEGT. This CDR3 is built from 16 residues. The germline V and J ends were trimmed by 0 bases and 2 bases, with 11 bases remaining between them. CDR3 protein: CASSYSARRGNQPQHF. Here the CDR3 DNA reads TGTGCCAGCAGTTACTCCGCGCGACGGGGCAATCAGCCCCAGCATTTT.

The rearrangement joins TRBV3-1 (or the pseudogene TRBV3-2) to TRBJ2-7; D is possibly TRBD1 (5 bases). The CDR3 totals 12 residues. V was trimmed by 2 bases and J by 6 bases, leaving 8 bases between them. The germline CDR1 and CDR2 sequences are LGHDT and YNNKEL (reference sequence). CDR3: CASSQYQGEQYF. The CDR3 DNA is TGTGCCAGCAGCCAATACCAGGGCGAGCAGTACTTC.

This chain connects TRBV9 to TRBJ1-2; D not certain. V shed 2 bases and J shed 3 bases, with 11 bases lying between them. The CDR3 spans 14 residues. Germline V CDR1 and CDR2: SGDLS, YYNGEE. DNA of the CDR3: TGTGCCAGCAGCGTCACCCTAGAGGACTATGGCTACACCTTC. Its translation is CASSVTLEDYGYTF.

The gene calls are TRBV4-2 and TRBJ2-5; D is perhaps TRBD2 (5 bases). Deletions cut 8 bases from V and 7 bases from J, with 11 bases between. CDR1 and CDR2 (germline): LGHNA, YNFKEQ. The CDR3 sequence is 11 residues long. As DNA, the CDR3 is TGTGCCAGCGGTGATGAGGGGACCCAGTACTTC. It is translated as CASGDEGTQYF.

The chain couples TRBV19 to TRBJ1-2, with D possibly matching TRBD1 (6 bases). Germline loops: CDR1 LNHDA, CDR2 SQIVND (reference sequence). CDR3 length: 16 amino acids. V lost 6 bases, J lost 7 bases, and 24 bases lay in between. DNA for the CDR3: TGTGCCAGTAGCCCAACCGGACGAGCAGGGGCAAGTGGCTACACCTTC. Translating gives CASSPTGRAGASGYTF.

This chain joins TRBV5-1 and TRBJ1-4; a possible D gene is TRBD1 (5 bases). The CDR3 runs 12 residues. The V and J ends lost 4 bases and 13 bases respectively, with 14 bases between them. Germline loops: CDR1 SGHRS, CDR2 YFSETQ. The CDR3 loop reads CASSIQGGRLFF. Written as DNA, the CDR3 is TGCGCCAGCAGCATTCAGGGTGGGCGACTGTTTTTT.

This clone came up once. The J gene is TRBJ1-2, the V gene TRBV9, with D possibly TRBD1 on 6 matching bases. Germline V gene sequence: CDR1 SGDLS, CDR2 YYNGEE. The CDR3 spans 15 residues. V lost 0 bases, J lost 5 bases, and 14 bases lay in between. The CDR3 DNA is TGTGCCAGCAGCGTAGTTTCGGGGGGGCCTTATGGCTACACCTTC. Translation gives CASSVVSGGPYGYTF.

The chain is built from TRBV7-9 and TRBJ2-1; D may be TRBD2 (5 bases). Trimming pared 8 bases from V and 3 bases from J, leaving 8 bases between. Germline values: CDR1 SEHNR, CDR2 FQNEAQ (reference sequence). This CDR3 has 12 amino acids. CDR3 residues: CASSGDYNEQFF. CDR3 in DNA: TGTGCCAGCTCCGGGGACTACAATGAGCAGTTCTTC.

The V gene is TRBV28, the J gene TRBJ1-4, with 8 bases lining up with TRBD1. After removal of 5 bases from V and 3 bases from J, the junction contained 8 bases not matched to a gene. From germline, CDR1 is MDHEN and CDR2 SYDVKM. The CDR3 contains 16 residues. This chain's CDR3 is CASSPQGAQANEKLFF. The DNA of the CDR3 is TGTGCCAGCAGTCCGCAGGGGGCGCAGGCTAATGAAAAACTGTTTTTT. The full variable domain, its missing parts supplied by reference TRBV28 and TRBJ1-4, is DVKVTQSSRYLVKRTGEKVFLECVQDMDHENMFWYRQDPGLGLRLIYFSYDVKMKEKGDIPEGYSVSREKKERFSLILESASTNQTSMYLCASSPQGAQANEKLFFGSGTQLSVL.

This chain connects TRBV28 to TRBJ2-1; D is unresolved. CDR1 and CDR2 from the germline V gene are MDHEN and SYDVKM. Trimming left V 4 bases short and J 5 bases short, with 3 bases between. The CDR3 contains 11 residues. CDR3 region: CASSSNNEQFF. In nucleotides, the CDR3 is TGTGCCAGCAGTTCCAACAATGAGCAGTTCTTC.

This chain connects TRBV29-1 to TRBJ2-6, with D possibly TRBD2 on 6 matching bases. V lost 3 bases and J 0 bases, leaving 9 bases between the germline ends. Germline CDR1 and CDR2: SQVTM and ANQGSEA. The CDR3 is 15 amino acids. This CDR3 reads CSVDLGGSGANVLTF. CDR3 in DNA: TGCAGCGTTGATTTGGGGGGCTCTGGGGCCAACGTCCTGACTTTC.

J is TRBJ2-7 and V is TRBV4-2; 8 nucleotides align to TRBD2. This CDR3 is built from 16 residues. V lost 0 bases, J lost 3 bases, and 7 bases stayed unmatched. CDR1 LGHNA and CDR2 YNFKEQ come from the germline V gene. CDR3 DNA sequence: TGTGCCAGCAGCCAAGACAGTAGCGGGATTTACTACGAGCAGTACTTC. Translation: CASSQDSSGIYYEQYF.

V usage is TRBV5-4 and J usage is TRBJ2-2; TRBD1 aligns across 8 bases. This CDR3 is 15 amino acids long. Germline CDR1 reads SGHNT; CDR2 reads YYREEE (reference sequence). J gave up 1 base and V 4 bases, and 3 bases lay outside the gene matches. DNA of the CDR3: TGTGCCAGCAGCGCGGGGACAGGGAACACCGGGGAGCTGTTTTTT. As protein: CASSAGTGNTGELFF.

The chain uses TRBV7-2 and TRBJ2-5; TRBD1 matches 9 bases. The germline gives CDR1 SGHTA, CDR2 FQGNSA. The CDR3 has 14 residues. Trimming removed 3 bases from V and 6 bases from J; junction bases left unmatched: 5. CDR3 sequence (DNA): TGTGCCAGCAGCTTGGGGGGGACAGGGAAGACCCAGTACTTC. Residues: CASSLGGTGKTQYF.

This chain links TRBV6-5 with TRBJ2-7; possible D gene TRBD1, 5 bases. The CDR3 has 13 amino acids. The V end lost 2 bases, the J end lost 4 bases, and 9 bases lay between the germline ends. Germline V CDR1 and CDR2: MNHEY, SVGAGI. The CDR3 region has the DNA TGTGCCAGCAGTTACCAAAGACAGTACGAGCAGTACTTC. This sequence encodes CASSYQRQYEQYF.